The clone carrying this T cell receptor beta chain has at least ten counts. The antigen remains unidentified. The data are from a study of T cells after yellow fever vaccination. Study-wide findings and caveats: The booster saw the reappearance of most primary-vaccination clones (nearly 98% CD4, about 90% CD8).

In TCRdb, the 5' RACE reads were re-called with MiXCR into one record per CDR3 protein. This sample has about 75,000 distinct CDR3 sequences, with 7.3% found just once. This CDR3 contains 13 residues. The germline V and J ends were trimmed by 4 bases and 4 bases, with 12 bases remaining between them. Germline CDR1 and CDR2: SQVTM and ANQGSEA. The specimen was CD8+ T cells sorted from PBMCs, collected roughly 10 days after the first yellow fever vaccination. The origin of this receptor is a man between 18 and 35 years old who received the YFV17D yellow fever vaccine. The rearrangement uses TRBV29-1 and TRBJ2-3; possible D gene TRBD2, 7 bases. As DNA, the CDR3 is TGCAGCGTTGCTACAGGGAGGGCAGATACGCAGTATTTT. Amino acid sequence: CSVATGRADTQYF.